Below, 5 T cell receptor beta chains from the same sample are listed, as sequenced in a study of shared clonotypes between healthy human individuals. Method: immunoSEQ multiplex PCR; TCRdb's copy keeps in-frame clones and lacks some. The sample holds millions of clones, roughly 92% seen once. Sample: naive CD4+ T cells sorted from blood. Subset denoted: CD45RA+ positively selected. Every receptor here comes from a man between 18 and 35 years old in good health.

The chain links TRBV5-1 to TRBJ2-7; D is possibly TRBD2 (6 bases). Germline CDR1 reads SGHRS; CDR2 reads YFSETQ. This CDR3 is 15 amino acids long. The germline V and J ends were trimmed by 0 bases and 2 bases, with 12 bases remaining between them. This CDR3 is CASSLVPSATYEQYF. The DNA of the CDR3 is TGCGCCAGCAGCTTGGTTCCTAGCGCGACCTACGAGCAGTACTTC.

The chain combines TRBV5-1 with TRBJ2-5; 7 bases are shared with TRBD1. V lost 0 bases, J lost 14 bases, and 10 bases stayed unmatched. The CDR3 is 13 amino acids. Germline lookup yields CDR1 SGHRS and CDR2 YFSETQ. The CDR3 DNA reads TGCGCCAGCAGCTTGGCCTTGTCGACAGGGTTTTACTTC. Its protein is CASSLALSTGFYF.

On this clone: The junction differs from germline at one of its ends, possibly a read error. Other nucleotide sequences in the sample specify the same CDR3. CDR3 loop: CASSLGYEQYF. Here the CDR3 DNA reads TGTGCCAGCAGCTTAGGTTACGAGCAGTACTTC. The rearrangement uses TRBV4-1 and TRBJ2-7, with D hard to call. The CDR3 extends over 11 amino acids. CDR1 and CDR2 from the germline V gene are MGHRA and YSYEKL.

V gene TRBV15 combines with J gene TRBJ1-1; D not resolved. CDR1 LNHNV and CDR2 YYDKDF come from the germline V gene (reference sequence). With 1 base removed from V and 6 bases from J, the gap between germline ends came to 15 bases. This CDR3 has 15 amino acids. This chain's CDR3 is CATSRGLREWAEAFF. The CDR3 DNA reads as TGTGCCACCAGCAGAGGTCTCCGGGAGTGGGCTGAAGCTTTCTTT. Using reference TRBV15 and TRBJ1-1 for the parts outside the CDR3, the full variable domain is DAMVIQNPRYQVTQFGKPVTLSCSQTLNHNVMYWYQQKSSQAPKLLFHYYDKDFNNEADTPDNFQSRRPNTSFCFLDIRSPGLGDTAMYLCATSRGLREWAEAFFGQGTRLTVV.

This rearrangement joins TRBV4-2 to TRBJ2-7, with 9 bases lining up with TRBD1. Trimming at V came to 4 bases and at J to 1 base, leaving 11 bases not matched to a gene. This CDR3 is 17 amino acids long. From germline, CDR1 is LGHNA and CDR2 YNFKEQ. The CDR3 here is CASSLLAGQGQSYEQYF. The CDR3 DNA reads TGTGCCAGCAGCCTTCTGGCAGGACAGGGGCAATCCTACGAGCAGTACTTC.